This T cell receptor (beta chain) was captured in a study of early T cells in non-severe SARS-CoV-2 infection. This clonotype was seen a handful of times. TCRdb passed the 5' RACE reads through MiXCR, listing each CDR3 protein once. The table includes approximately 50,000 distinct CDR3 sequences, approximately 12% detected once. The CDR3 spans 18 residues. Here the sequenced sample was whole blood, taken at baseline. This receptor was taken from an adult who was a healthcare worker with PCR-confirmed SARS-CoV-2 infection or an uninfected control (not recorded which). The V call is TRBV21-1, the J call TRBJ2-7; no DNA check was done on the table's D call, TRBD1. TRBV21-1 is listed as a pseudogene. As DNA, the CDR3 is TGTGCCAGCAGCAAAGCCACCCTAGGGGACAGGGAAACCCACGAGCAGTACTTC. Protein sequence: CASSKATLGDRETHEQYF.